A single T cell receptor (beta chain) is shown here with its context. Its cognate antigen is unknown. Separate alpha and beta amplification began at the second PCR step. The CDR3 runs 14 residues. The trim removed 5 bases at V and 6 bases at J, leaving 9 bases unmatched. These data originate in a study of naive and memory T cell subsets. Two oligonucleotides, mixed equimolar, formed the beta constant-region primer covering TRBC1 and TRBC2. Nested alpha and beta constant-region primers with the SP2 primer drove four PCR rounds on ligated cDNA. TCRdb itself ran the UMI-ligation and nested PCR reads through MiXCR, one entry per CDR3 protein. The sample records tens of thousands of distinct CDR3 sequences, around 11% being singletons. Study observations and caveats: In naive cells, over 85% of TCR sequences were seen only once. Possibly reflecting memory cells re-expressing CD45RA, a few larger clonotypes occurred in naive repertoires, especially CD8. Expression changes during T cell differentiation may affect RNA-based TCR counts. From naive to CM, EM and EMRA, diversity decreased and Gini increased.

Source material: naive CD4+ T cells from blood. The V and J genes are TRBV12-3 or TRBV12-4 and TRBJ2-7; 8 bases are shared with TRBD1. The sequence came from a human donor in good health. The CDR3 region has the DNA TGTGCCAGCAGTAAGTCCGACAGGGGAGGCGAGCAGTACTTC. It is translated as CASSKSDRGGEQYF.